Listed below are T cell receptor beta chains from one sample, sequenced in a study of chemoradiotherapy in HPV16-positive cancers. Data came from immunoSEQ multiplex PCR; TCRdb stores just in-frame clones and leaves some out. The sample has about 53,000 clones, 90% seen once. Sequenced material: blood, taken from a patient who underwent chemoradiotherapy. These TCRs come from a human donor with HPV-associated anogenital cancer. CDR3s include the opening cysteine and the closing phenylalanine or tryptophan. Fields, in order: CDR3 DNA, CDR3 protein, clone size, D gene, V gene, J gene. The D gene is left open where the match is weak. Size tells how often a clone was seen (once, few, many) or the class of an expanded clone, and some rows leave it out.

CDR3nt: TGTGCCAGCAGTAGACAGGGCGCTAATGAAAAACTGTTTTTT; CDR3aa: CASSRQGANEKLFF; abundance: -; d_gene: TRBD1; v_gene: TRBV6-5; j_gene: TRBJ1-4
CDR3nt: TGTGCCAGCAGCTTAAGGCTAGCGGGTGATACGCAGTATTTT; CDR3aa: CASSLRLAGDTQYF; abundance: -; d_gene: TRBD2; v_gene: TRBV11-2; j_gene: TRBJ2-3
CDR3nt: TGTGCCAGCATAGGTTCAGGGCGAGGTGGCTACACCTTC; CDR3aa: CASIGSGRGGYTF; abundance: -; d_gene: -; v_gene: TRBV27; j_gene: TRBJ1-2
CDR3nt: TGTGCCAGCAGTTACGACGGTAATGAAAAACTGTTTTTT; CDR3aa: CASSYDGNEKLFF; abundance: -; d_gene: -; v_gene: TRBV6-5; j_gene: TRBJ1-4
CDR3nt: TGTGCCAGTAGTCAAGATTTAAGGTCCTACGAGCAGTACTTC; CDR3aa: CASSQDLRSYEQYF; abundance: -; d_gene: -; v_gene: TRBV19; j_gene: TRBJ2-7
CDR3nt: TGTGCCAGCAGCTTGGCAGTCAGTCGCACAGATACGCAGTATTTT; CDR3aa: CASSLAVSRTDTQYF; abundance: -; d_gene: -; v_gene: TRBV7-3; j_gene: TRBJ2-3
CDR3nt: TGTGCCAGCAGCTTATGGGGGGCGACAGATACGCAGTATTTT; CDR3aa: CASSLWGATDTQYF; abundance: -; d_gene: -; v_gene: TRBV11-2; j_gene: TRBJ2-3
CDR3nt: TGTGCCATCAGTGAACCGACAGAATACAATGAGCAGTTCTTC; CDR3aa: CAISEPTEYNEQFF; abundance: once; d_gene: -; v_gene: TRBV10-3; j_gene: TRBJ2-1
CDR3nt: TGTGCCAGCAGCGCGGGACAGAACCTGAACACTGAAGCTTTCTTT; CDR3aa: CASSAGQNLNTEAFF; abundance: -; d_gene: TRBD1; v_gene: TRBV9; j_gene: TRBJ1-1
CDR3nt: TGTGCCAGCAGCCCATTGGCGGGCAGGACTAGCACAGATACGCAGTATTTT; CDR3aa: CASSPLAGRTSTDTQYF; abundance: few; d_gene: -; v_gene: TRBV13; j_gene: TRBJ2-3
CDR3nt: TGTGCCAGCAGTGAAGAGGGACCCCACACTGAAGCTTTCTTT; CDR3aa: CASSEEGPHTEAFF; abundance: -; d_gene: -; v_gene: TRBV25-1; j_gene: TRBJ1-1
CDR3nt: TGTGCCATCAGGTCCGGGACAGGGAGCACAGATACGCAGTATTTT; CDR3aa: CAIRSGTGSTDTQYF; abundance: -; d_gene: TRBD1; v_gene: TRBV10-3; j_gene: TRBJ2-3
CDR3nt: TGCGCCAGCAGCTTGACACTAGCGGGGGGGCATGAGCAGTTCTTC; CDR3aa: CASSLTLAGGHEQFF; abundance: -; d_gene: TRBD2; v_gene: TRBV5-1; j_gene: TRBJ2-1
CDR3nt: TGCGCCAGGGCCTACGAGCAGTACTTC; CDR3aa: CARAYEQYF; abundance: -; d_gene: -; v_gene: TRBV5-1; j_gene: TRBJ2-7
CDR3nt: TGTGCCAGCGCGGGGGGGGGCAACGAGCAGTACTTC; CDR3aa: CASAGGGNEQYF; abundance: -; d_gene: TRBD2; v_gene: TRBV6-6; j_gene: TRBJ2-7
CDR3nt: TGTGCCAGTAGTACGGGACAGTACAATGAGCAGTTCTTC; CDR3aa: CASSTGQYNEQFF; abundance: -; d_gene: TRBD1; v_gene: TRBV19; j_gene: TRBJ2-1
CDR3nt: TGTGCCAGCAGCTTAGGCCTAGCGGGCGGAGAGACCCAGTACTTC; CDR3aa: CASSLGLAGGETQYF; abundance: -; d_gene: TRBD2; v_gene: TRBV11-2; j_gene: TRBJ2-5
CDR3nt: TGTGCCAGCAGCGTAGAACTAGCGGGAGCCGAGCAGTACTTC; CDR3aa: CASSVELAGAEQYF; abundance: -; d_gene: TRBD2; v_gene: TRBV9; j_gene: TRBJ2-7
CDR3nt: TGTGCCAGTAGTATGGGGAGGGAGACTCAGCCCCAGCATTTT; CDR3aa: CASSMGRETQPQHF; abundance: -; d_gene: -; v_gene: TRBV19; j_gene: TRBJ1-5
CDR3nt: TGCGCCAGCAGCTCTACCGGGACAGGGGTCTACGAGCAGTACTTC; CDR3aa: CASSSTGTGVYEQYF; abundance: -; d_gene: TRBD1; v_gene: TRBV5-1; j_gene: TRBJ2-7
CDR3nt: TGTGCCTGGAGTGTACGAAGGCGGAACTCTGGAAACACCATATATTTT; CDR3aa: CAWSVRRRNSGNTIYF; abundance: once; d_gene: -; v_gene: TRBV30; j_gene: TRBJ1-3
CDR3nt: TGTGCCTGGGACCCCGGGACCGGGAGCCCTAGCTCTGGGGCCAACGTCCTGACTTTC; CDR3aa: CAWDPGTGSPSSGANVLTF; abundance: -; d_gene: -; v_gene: TRBV30; j_gene: TRBJ2-6
CDR3nt: TGTGCCAGTAGGGCAGGGGTCCAAGAGACCCAGTACTTC; CDR3aa: CASRAGVQETQYF; abundance: -; d_gene: -; v_gene: TRBV19; j_gene: TRBJ2-5
CDR3nt: TGTGCCAGCTCACCTACTAGCACAGATACGCAGTATTTT; CDR3aa: CASSPTSTDTQYF; abundance: once; d_gene: -; v_gene: TRBV18; j_gene: TRBJ2-3
CDR3nt: TGCGCGGCCCTGTCCGGCAACCAAGAGACCCAGTACTTC; CDR3aa: CAALSGNQETQYF; abundance: -; d_gene: -; v_gene: TRBV29-1; j_gene: TRBJ2-5
CDR3nt: TGCGCCAGCAGCGTACAGGGGAACTCCTACAATGAGCAGTTCTTC; CDR3aa: CASSVQGNSYNEQFF; abundance: -; d_gene: TRBD1; v_gene: TRBV5-1; j_gene: TRBJ2-1
CDR3nt: TGTGCCAGCAGTGATGTTCTCTACGAGCAGTACTTC; CDR3aa: CASSDVLYEQYF; abundance: -; d_gene: -; v_gene: TRBV25-1; j_gene: TRBJ2-7
CDR3nt: TGTGCCTGGAGTCTCGGGGGGACTAGCGGGAGGGAGCGCACAGATACGCAGTATTTT; CDR3aa: CAWSLGGTSGRERTDTQYF; abundance: -; d_gene: TRBD2; v_gene: TRBV30; j_gene: TRBJ2-3
CDR3nt: TGCAGCGTTGAGGGACTAGCGGGAGGGTTAGCAGAGACCCAGTACTTC; CDR3aa: CSVEGLAGGLAETQYF; abundance: -; d_gene: TRBD2; v_gene: TRBV29-1; j_gene: TRBJ2-5
CDR3nt: TGTGCCAGCAGTTTCCGGGGACTAGCGGGAGGCTTCGGGGAGACCCAGTACTTC; CDR3aa: CASSFRGLAGGFGETQYF; abundance: once; d_gene: TRBD2; v_gene: TRBV27; j_gene: TRBJ2-5
CDR3nt: TGTGCCAGCTCACTTATGACCTCCACAAAGAACACTGAAGCTTTCTTT; CDR3aa: CASSLMTSTKNTEAFF; abundance: -; d_gene: -; v_gene: TRBV18; j_gene: TRBJ1-1
CDR3nt: TGTGCCAGATCTAATCAGGGGAATCAGCCCCAGCATTTT; CDR3aa: CARSNQGNQPQHF; abundance: -; d_gene: -; v_gene: TRBV2; j_gene: TRBJ1-5
CDR3nt: TGTGCCAGCTCACCAGGACAGGGCTCCTACGAGCAGTACTTC; CDR3aa: CASSPGQGSYEQYF; abundance: once; d_gene: TRBD1; v_gene: TRBV18; j_gene: TRBJ2-7
CDR3nt: TGCGCCAGCAGCTTGCAAACAGGGCTTAATGAAAAACTGTTTTTT; CDR3aa: CASSLQTGLNEKLFF; abundance: -; d_gene: -; v_gene: TRBV5-1; j_gene: TRBJ1-4
CDR3nt: TGTGCCAGCAGCCAAGATTACAGCACCTACGAGCAGTACTTC; CDR3aa: CASSQDYSTYEQYF; abundance: -; d_gene: -; v_gene: TRBV4-2; j_gene: TRBJ2-7
CDR3nt: TGTGCCAGTACCCCCGGGAGCAATCAGCCCCAGCATTTT; CDR3aa: CASTPGSNQPQHF; abundance: -; d_gene: -; v_gene: TRBV19; j_gene: TRBJ1-5
CDR3nt: TGTGCCAGTAGTCATCGACAGGGAGCTGGAAACACCATATATTTT; CDR3aa: CASSHRQGAGNTIYF; abundance: -; d_gene: TRBD1; v_gene: TRBV19; j_gene: TRBJ1-3
CDR3nt: TGTGCCAGCAGTTTATCTGGGACAGGGTCCTACAATGAGCAGTTCTTC; CDR3aa: CASSLSGTGSYNEQFF; abundance: -; d_gene: TRBD1; v_gene: TRBV27; j_gene: TRBJ2-1
CDR3nt: TGTGCCAGCAGTTACGACAGGGCCAACTATGGCTACACCTTC; CDR3aa: CASSYDRANYGYTF; abundance: -; d_gene: TRBD1; v_gene: TRBV6-5; j_gene: TRBJ1-2
CDR3nt: TGTGCCAGCAGCTTACTGGCGGGAGGTCCAGATACGCAGTATTTT; CDR3aa: CASSLLAGGPDTQYF; abundance: -; d_gene: TRBD2; v_gene: TRBV7-9; j_gene: TRBJ2-3
CDR3nt: TGTGCCAGCAGCGTAGGACAGGGGGTAAGCACAGATACGCAGTATTTT; CDR3aa: CASSVGQGVSTDTQYF; abundance: -; d_gene: TRBD1; v_gene: TRBV9; j_gene: TRBJ2-3
CDR3nt: TGTGCCAGCAGCCTAAATTTAGGTAACAATGAGCAGTTCTTC; CDR3aa: CASSLNLGNNEQFF; abundance: -; d_gene: -; v_gene: TRBV11-3; j_gene: TRBJ2-1
CDR3nt: TGTGCCAGCAGCCCAAAGGACAGGGCTAGCAATCAGCCCCAGCATTTT; CDR3aa: CASSPKDRASNQPQHF; abundance: once; d_gene: TRBD1; v_gene: TRBV9; j_gene: TRBJ1-5
CDR3nt: TGTGCCAGCAGCGGGGGCCAAAACATTCAGTACTTC; CDR3aa: CASSGGQNIQYF; abundance: -; d_gene: -; v_gene: TRBV9; j_gene: TRBJ2-4
CDR3nt: TGCGCCAGCAGCCAAGAGACAGGGGGCGGCTACGAGCAGTACTTC; CDR3aa: CASSQETGGGYEQYF; abundance: -; d_gene: TRBD1; v_gene: TRBV4-3; j_gene: TRBJ2-7
CDR3nt: TGCAGCGCCTGGAGGGGTCGGCATGGCTACACCTTC; CDR3aa: CSAWRGRHGYTF; abundance: -; d_gene: -; v_gene: TRBV29-1; j_gene: TRBJ1-2
CDR3nt: TGTGCCAGTGTCTCAGAGCAGCGGATCTCTGGAAACACCATATATTTT; CDR3aa: CASVSEQRISGNTIYF; abundance: -; d_gene: -; v_gene: TRBV19; j_gene: TRBJ1-3